Each of the 23 T cell receptor beta chains below was sequenced from the same sample in a study of shared clonotypes between healthy human individuals. Sequencing was performed with immunoSEQ multiplex PCR; in TCRdb, only in-frame clones are kept and a portion is missing. The sample carries some 2,500,000 clones, roughly 93% recorded once. The specimen was naive CD4+ T cells from PBMCs. Subset defined: CD45RA+ positively selected. These receptor sequences come from a young man in good health. Some clones in this sample may be carry-over from other donors' samples.

This chain connects TRBV2 to TRBJ1-5, with 8 bases lining up with TRBD1. Germline values: CDR1 SNHLY, CDR2 FYNNEI. V shed 5 bases and J 6 bases; nucleotides not matched to a gene: 6. This CDR3 comprises 14 residues. The CDR3 loop reads CASSRQGQGQPQHF. In DNA, the CDR3 is TGTGCCAGCAGTCGACAGGGGCAGGGTCAGCCCCAGCATTTT.

This chain joins TRBV10-3 and TRBJ1-1; weak D call: TRBD1 (5 bases). Germline CDR1 ENHRY, CDR2 SYGVKD. Trimming took off 5 bases at V and 0 bases at J, with 19 bases between the two ends. The CDR3 length is 17 residues. CDR3 DNA sequence: TGTGCCATCAGTCCGAGCACGGGGCAGCACATGAACACTGAAGCTTTCTTT. Residues: CAISPSTGQHMNTEAFF.

The V gene is TRBV11-1, the J gene TRBJ1-1; 7 bases agree with TRBD1. The CDR3 is made up of 14 amino acids. Germline V gene sequence: CDR1 SGHAT, CDR2 FQDESV (reference sequence). Germline trimming cut 5 bases from V and 11 bases from J; bases unmatched to any gene: 14. The CDR3 bases are TGTGCCAGCAGCCCGGAGGGACAGAGCTCTTCTGCTTTCTTT. It translates to CASSPEGQSSSAFF.

This rearrangement joins TRBV7-9 to TRBJ2-1; no definite D call. CDR1 is SEHNR, CDR2 FQNEAQ, per germline (reference sequence). Trimming left V 3 bases short and J 8 bases short, with 14 bases between. The CDR3 spans 14 residues. The CDR3 nucleotides are TGTGCCAGCAGCTTCGGAACGGGCAAGGATGAGCAGTTCTTC. Its protein product is CASSFGTGKDEQFF.

The chain uses TRBV28 and TRBJ1-1; 9 bases line up with TRBD1. Germline V gene sequence: CDR1 MDHEN, CDR2 SYDVKM. The V and J ends lost 4 bases and 5 bases, in that order; junction bases with no gene match: 11. This CDR3 is 16 amino acids long. CDR3 coding DNA: TGTGCCAGCAGTTCGCCGGGACAGGGTTGGAATACTGAAGCTTTCTTT. Residues: CASSSPGQGWNTEAFF.

The chain has TRBV7-9 and TRBJ2-3; tentatively, D is TRBD1 (6 bases). Germline V CDR1 and CDR2: SEHNR, FQNEAQ (reference sequence). V dropped 5 bases and J dropped 2 bases, with 14 bases sitting between them. The CDR3 extends over 15 amino acids. The CDR3 region has the DNA TGTGCCAGCAGCCAGCCGGGACACACCACAGATACGCAGTATTTT. Residues: CASSQPGHTTDTQYF. The complete variable domain, with remaining parts taken from reference TRBV7-9 and TRBJ2-3, reads DTGVSQNPRHKITKRGQNVTFRCDPISEHNRLYWYRQTLGQGPEFLTYFQNEAQLEKSRLLSDRFSAERPKGSFSTLEIQRTEQGDSAMYLCASSQPGHTTDTQYFGPGTRLTVL.

J is TRBJ1-1 and V is TRBV5-8; D perhaps matches TRBD1 (5 bases). Trimming removed 2 bases at V and 2 bases at J, with 10 bases between. Germline CDR1 is SGHTS and CDR2 is YDEGEE. The CDR3 has 14 residues. The CDR3 region is CASSFLRGNTEAFF. Written as DNA, the CDR3 is TGTGCCAGCAGCTTTCTGAGGGGAAACACTGAAGCTTTCTTT. Drawing the rest from reference TRBV5-8 and TRBJ1-1, the complete variable domain is EAGVTQSPTHLIKTRGQQATLRCSPISGHTSVYWYQQALGLGLQFLLWYDEGEERNRGNFPPRFSGRQFPNYSSELNVNALELEDSALYLCASSFLRGNTEAFFGQGTRLTVV.

The chain links TRBV7-9 to TRBJ1-2; perhaps TRBD1 as D (6 bases). The ends were cut back, 3 bases at V and 0 bases at J, with 20 bases in the middle. CDR3 size: 18 residues. Germline values: CDR1 SEHNR, CDR2 FQNEAQ (reference sequence). In nucleotides, the CDR3 is TGTGCCAGCAGCTTCAACGGCCTTTGGACAGATCCTAACTATGGCTACACCTTC. Translating it yields CASSFNGLWTDPNYGYTF.

As to this clone: Other DNA sequences in this sample translate to the same CDR3. The gene calls are TRBV18 and TRBJ2-7, with TRBD1 identical over 10 bases. Trimming took 6 bases from V and 4 from J; bases not matched to a gene: 9. The length of the CDR3 is 15 residues. Germline lookup yields CDR1 KGHSH and CDR2 LQKENI. CDR3 in amino acids: CASSPSGQGWYEQYF. Here the CDR3 DNA reads TGTGCCAGCTCCCCCTCGGGACAGGGGTGGTACGAGCAGTACTTC.

The chain is built from TRBV18 and TRBJ1-3, with D possibly TRBD1 on 5 matching bases. Germline V gives CDR1 KGHSH, CDR2 LQKENI. V lost 2 bases to trimming and J lost 7 bases, with 18 bases between them. The CDR3 length is 16 residues. CDR3 nucleotide sequence: TGTGCCAGCTCACCATATGGGTTAGCGGGGACCAACACCATATATTTT. The encoded protein is CASSPYGLAGTNTIYF. Full variable domain (rest looked up from reference TRBV18 and TRBJ1-3): NAGVMQNPRHLVRRRGQEARLRCSPMKGHSHVYWYRQLPEEGLKFMVYLQKENIIDESGMPKERFSAEFPKEGPSILRIQQVVRGDSAAYFCASSPYGLAGTNTIYFGEGSWLTVV.

This chain uses TRBV7-8 with TRBJ2-2; no definite D call. V was clipped by 2 bases and J by 0 bases, with 4 bases between them. CDR3 length equals 14 residues. Germline V gene data show CDR1 as SGHVS and CDR2 as FQNEAQ. The CDR3 reads CASSLRANTGELFF. In DNA, the CDR3 is TGTGCCAGCAGCTTAAGAGCGAACACCGGGGAGCTGTTTTTT.

V usage is TRBV4-1 and J usage is TRBJ1-5; D may be TRBD1 (6 bases). Germline CDR1 is MGHRA and CDR2 is YSYEKL. The CDR3 totals 15 residues. V lost 1 base to trimming and J lost 9 bases, with 16 bases between them. The CDR3 DNA is TGCGCCAGCAGCCAAGCATTCCAGGGGCCGGGGCCCCAGCATTTT. Its protein product is CASSQAFQGPGPQHF.

V usage is TRBV28 and J usage is TRBJ1-2; D remains unclear. The ends were cut back, 10 bases at V and 8 bases at J, with 20 bases in the middle. This CDR3 has 13 residues. Germline values: CDR1 MDHEN, CDR2 SYDVKM. CDR3 nucleotides: TGTGCCACCCAAACAGTTGGACCTTGGGGCTACACCTTC. It translates to CATQTVGPWGYTF.

CDR3: CAISGRTYEQYF. The CDR3 nucleotides are TGTGCCATCAGTGGACGGACCTACGAGCAGTACTTC. The chain combines TRBV10-3 with TRBJ2-7; D remains ambiguous. Per germline, CDR1 ENHRY and CDR2 SYGVKD. This CDR3 spans 12 amino acids. V lost 4 bases and J lost 2, with 6 bases in between.

The chain combines TRBV27 with TRBJ1-1; D is unresolved. The CDR3 runs to 15 residues. Trimming removed 5 bases at V and 0 bases at J, with 13 bases between. Germline V gene sequence: CDR1 MNHEY, CDR2 SMNVEV (reference sequence). The CDR3 DNA sequence: TGTGCCAGCAGTCCCCGATCCCTCTTGAACACTGAAGCTTTCTTT. Its protein is CASSPRSLLNTEAFF.

This sequence joins TRBV18 and TRBJ1-1; no clear D. The CDR3 consists of 14 residues. Germline V gives CDR1 KGHSH, CDR2 LQKENI. V lost 1 base and J 8 bases, leaving 14 bases between the germline ends. CDR3 protein: CASSPLLDRLEAFF. The CDR3 region has the DNA TGTGCCAGCTCACCACTTTTAGACCGGTTAGAAGCTTTCTTT.

J is TRBJ2-2 and V is TRBV5-1, with 11 bases aligning to TRBD2. Germline trimming cut 4 bases from V and 5 bases from J; bases unmatched to any gene: 19. The CDR3 is made up of 20 amino acids. Per germline, CDR1 SGHRS and CDR2 YFSETQ. The CDR3 is CASSLTGLAVGRLGTGELFF. For the CDR3, the DNA is TGCGCCAGCAGCCTCACGGGACTAGCGGTCGGGAGATTGGGTACCGGGGAGCTGTTTTTT.

Only a few counts were recorded for this clone. This chain connects TRBV5-4 to TRBJ1-2, with D unresolved. From germline, CDR1 is SGHNT and CDR2 YYREEE (reference sequence). The CDR3 contains 14 residues. V lost 6 bases to trimming and J lost 1 base, with 13 bases between them. Here the CDR3 DNA reads TGTGCCAGCACCATTTTCGGGATTAACTATGGCTACACCTTC. It specifies CASTIFGINYGYTF.

The gene calls are TRBV5-1 and TRBJ2-4; no reliable D call. V shed 2 bases and J shed 1 base, with 31 bases lying between them. There are 22 residues in the CDR3. Germline loops: CDR1 SGHRS, CDR2 YFSETQ. Here the CDR3 reads CASSFSDPTQFGEDFAKNIQYF. The CDR3 DNA is TGCGCCAGCAGCTTTTCGGACCCTACCCAGTTTGGGGAAGACTTTGCCAAAAACATTCAGTACTTC.

V is TRBV5-1 and J is TRBJ1-4; a possible D gene is TRBD1 (6 bases). V gave up 9 bases and J gave up 5 bases, with 14 bases separating them. This CDR3 contains 13 residues. The germline gives CDR1 SGHRS, CDR2 YFSETQ. The CDR3 bases are TGCGCCACACGCCGGACAGTAAATGAAAAACTGTTTTTT. This encodes CATRRTVNEKLFF.

V and J are TRBV5-1 and TRBJ2-2, with D possibly being TRBD1 (6 bases). CDR1 is SGHRS and CDR2 is YFSETQ in the germline V gene. V lost 4 bases to trimming and J lost 2 bases, with 12 bases between them. The length of the CDR3 is 15 residues. The CDR3 loop is CASSLWDTNTGELFF. CDR3 coding DNA: TGCGCCAGCAGCCTATGGGACACCAACACCGGGGAGCTGTTTTTT.

The gene calls are TRBV28 and TRBJ1-1; 8 positions match TRBD1. Germline V gives CDR1 MDHEN, CDR2 SYDVKM. This CDR3 has 16 amino acids. V lost 5 bases to trimming and J lost 2 bases; unmatched junction nucleotides: 10. This CDR3 is CASSVREGQVNTEAFF. CDR3 nucleotide sequence: TGTGCCAGCAGTGTCCGTGAGGGACAGGTAAACACTGAAGCTTTCTTT. Using reference TRBV28 and TRBJ1-1 for the parts outside the CDR3, the full variable domain is DVKVTQSSRYLVKRTGEKVFLECVQDMDHENMFWYRQDPGLGLRLIYFSYDVKMKEKGDIPEGYSVSREKKERFSLILESASTNQTSMYLCASSVREGQVNTEAFFGQGTRLTVV.

The chain carries TRBV5-8 and TRBJ1-5; 7 bases fit TRBD1. After removal of 2 bases from V and 10 bases from J, the junction contained 9 bases not matched to a gene. The CDR3 loop spans 14 amino acids. Germline values: CDR1 SGHTS, CDR2 YDEGEE. The DNA of the CDR3 is TGTGCCAGCAGCTTAACAGGGGATCTTAAACCCCAGCATTTT. As protein: CASSLTGDLKPQHF.